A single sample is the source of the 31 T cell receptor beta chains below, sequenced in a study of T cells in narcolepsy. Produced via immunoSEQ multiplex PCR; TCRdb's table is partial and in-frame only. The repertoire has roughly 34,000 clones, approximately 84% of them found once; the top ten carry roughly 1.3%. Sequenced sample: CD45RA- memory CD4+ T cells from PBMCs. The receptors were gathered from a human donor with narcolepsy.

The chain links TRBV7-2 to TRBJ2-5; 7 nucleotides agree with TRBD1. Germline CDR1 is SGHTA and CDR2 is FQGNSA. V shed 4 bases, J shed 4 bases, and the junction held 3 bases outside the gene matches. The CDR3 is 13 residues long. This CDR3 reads CASSSTGRETQYF. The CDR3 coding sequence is TGTGCCAGCAGCTCGACAGGGCGAGAGACCCAGTACTTC.

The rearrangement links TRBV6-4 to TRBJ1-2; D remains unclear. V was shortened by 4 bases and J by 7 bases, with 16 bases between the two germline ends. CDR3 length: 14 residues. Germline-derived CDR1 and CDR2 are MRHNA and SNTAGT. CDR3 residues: CASSASPKRGGYTF. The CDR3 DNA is TGTGCCAGCAGTGCCTCGCCTAAACGGGGTGGCTACACCTTC.

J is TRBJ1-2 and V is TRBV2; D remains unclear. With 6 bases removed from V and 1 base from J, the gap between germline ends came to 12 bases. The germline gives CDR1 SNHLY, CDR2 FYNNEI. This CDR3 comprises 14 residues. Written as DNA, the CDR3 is TGTGCCAGCAGCTTCGGCGGAGATAACTATGGCTACACCTTC. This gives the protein CASSFGGDNYGYTF.

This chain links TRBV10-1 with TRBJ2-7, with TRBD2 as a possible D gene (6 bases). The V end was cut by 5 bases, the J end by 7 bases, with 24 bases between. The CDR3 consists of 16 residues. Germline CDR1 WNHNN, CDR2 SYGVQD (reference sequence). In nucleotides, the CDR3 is TGCGCCAGCAGTTTTCACCCTCAAGGACCGGAGGGGGAGCAGTACGTC. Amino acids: CASSFHPQGPEGEQYV.

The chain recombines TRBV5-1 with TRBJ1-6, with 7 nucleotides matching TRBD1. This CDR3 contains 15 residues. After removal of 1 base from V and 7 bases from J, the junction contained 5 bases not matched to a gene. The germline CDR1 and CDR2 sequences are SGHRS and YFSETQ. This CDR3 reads CASSLTGVANSPLHF. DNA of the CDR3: TGCGCCAGCAGCTTGACAGGGGTGGCGAATTCACCCCTCCACTTT.

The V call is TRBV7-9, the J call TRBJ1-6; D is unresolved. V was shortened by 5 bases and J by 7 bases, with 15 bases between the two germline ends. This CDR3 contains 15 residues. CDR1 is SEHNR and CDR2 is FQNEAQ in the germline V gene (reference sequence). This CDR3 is CASSPGWQANSPLHF. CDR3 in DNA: TGTGCCAGCAGCCCCGGCTGGCAAGCGAATTCACCCCTCCACTTT.

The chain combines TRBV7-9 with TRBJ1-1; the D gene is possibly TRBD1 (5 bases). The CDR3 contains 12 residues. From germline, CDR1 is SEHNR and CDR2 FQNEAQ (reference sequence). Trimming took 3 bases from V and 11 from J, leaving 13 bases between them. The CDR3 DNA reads TGTGCCAGCAGCTTTCAGGGCAGTTCGGCTTTCTTT. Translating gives CASSFQGSSAFF.

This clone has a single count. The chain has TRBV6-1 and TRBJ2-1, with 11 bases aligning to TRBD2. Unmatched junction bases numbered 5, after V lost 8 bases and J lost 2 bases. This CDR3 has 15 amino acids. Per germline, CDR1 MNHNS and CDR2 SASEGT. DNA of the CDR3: TGTGCCAGCCGCCCTAGCGGGGGGACCTACAATGAGCAGTTCTTC. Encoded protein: CASRPSGGTYNEQFF.

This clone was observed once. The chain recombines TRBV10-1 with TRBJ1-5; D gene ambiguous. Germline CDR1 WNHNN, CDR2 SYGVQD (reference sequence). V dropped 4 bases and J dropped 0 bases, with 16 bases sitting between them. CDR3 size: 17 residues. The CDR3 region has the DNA TGCGCCAGCAGTGTGGAAAACCCGCGGTATAGCAATCAGCCCCAGCATTTT. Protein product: CASSVENPRYSNQPQHF.

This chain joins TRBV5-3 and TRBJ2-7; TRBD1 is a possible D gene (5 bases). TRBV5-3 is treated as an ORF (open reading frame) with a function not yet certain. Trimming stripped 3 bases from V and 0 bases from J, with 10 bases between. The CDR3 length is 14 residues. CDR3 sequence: CARSSRQISYEQYV. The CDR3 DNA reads TGTGCCAGAAGCTCCCGACAGATCTCCTACGAGCAGTACGTC.

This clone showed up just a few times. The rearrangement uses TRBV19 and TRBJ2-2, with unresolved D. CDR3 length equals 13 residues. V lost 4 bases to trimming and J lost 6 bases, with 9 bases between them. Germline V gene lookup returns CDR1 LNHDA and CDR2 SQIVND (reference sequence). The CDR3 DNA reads TGTGCCAGTAGTAGTCAGGTGGCCGGGGAGCTGTTTTTT. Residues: CASSSQVAGELFF.

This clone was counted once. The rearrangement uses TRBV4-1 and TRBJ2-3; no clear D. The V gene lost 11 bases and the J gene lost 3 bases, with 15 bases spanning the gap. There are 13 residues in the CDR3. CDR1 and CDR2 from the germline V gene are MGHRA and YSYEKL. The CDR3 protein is CAAREDPTDTQYF. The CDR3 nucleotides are TGCGCCGCTAGGGAAGATCCTACAGATACGCAGTATTTT.

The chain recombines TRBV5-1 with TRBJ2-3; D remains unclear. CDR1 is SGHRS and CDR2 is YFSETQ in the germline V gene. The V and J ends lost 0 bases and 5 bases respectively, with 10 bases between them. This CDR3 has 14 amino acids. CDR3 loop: CASSLAQAEDTQYF. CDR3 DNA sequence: TGCGCCAGCAGCTTGGCCCAGGCGGAAGATACGCAGTATTTT. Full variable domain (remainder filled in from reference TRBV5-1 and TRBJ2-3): KAGVTQTPRYLIKTRGQQVTLSCSPISGHRSVSWYQQTPGQGLQFLFEYFSETQRNKGNFPGRFSGRQFSNSRSEMNVSTLELGDSALYLCASSLAQAEDTQYFGPGTRLTVL.

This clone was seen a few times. The CDR3 DNA is TGTGCCAGCAGCCCTTGGACAGGGGGAAATGAAAAACTGTTTTTT. Its translation: CASSPWTGGNEKLFF. The chain uses TRBV9 and TRBJ1-4; 10 positions agree with TRBD1. Germline CDR1 reads SGDLS; CDR2 reads YYNGEE. The trim removed 4 bases at V and 5 bases at J, leaving 5 bases unmatched. The CDR3 runs to 15 residues. The variable domain in full, with the rest retrieved from reference TRBV9 and TRBJ1-4, is DSGVTQTPKHLITATGQRVTLRCSPRSGDLSVYWYQQSLDQGLQFLIQYYNGEERAKGNILERFSAQQFPDLHSELNLSSLELGDSALYFCASSPWTGGNEKLFFGSGTQLSVL.

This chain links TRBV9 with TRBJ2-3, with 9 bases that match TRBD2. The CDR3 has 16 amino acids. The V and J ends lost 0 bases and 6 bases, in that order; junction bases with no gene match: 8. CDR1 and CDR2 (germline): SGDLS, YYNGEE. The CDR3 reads CASSVAVAGASDTQYF. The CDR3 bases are TGTGCCAGCAGCGTAGCGGTAGCGGGGGCCTCGGATACGCAGTATTTT.

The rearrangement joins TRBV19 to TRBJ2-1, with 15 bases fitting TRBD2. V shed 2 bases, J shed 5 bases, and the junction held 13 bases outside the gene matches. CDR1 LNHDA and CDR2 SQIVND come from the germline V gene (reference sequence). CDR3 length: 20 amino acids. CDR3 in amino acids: CASSIRAPGLAGGLDNEQFF. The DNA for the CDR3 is TGTGCCAGTAGTATAAGGGCACCGGGACTAGCGGGGGGCCTGGACAATGAGCAGTTCTTC.

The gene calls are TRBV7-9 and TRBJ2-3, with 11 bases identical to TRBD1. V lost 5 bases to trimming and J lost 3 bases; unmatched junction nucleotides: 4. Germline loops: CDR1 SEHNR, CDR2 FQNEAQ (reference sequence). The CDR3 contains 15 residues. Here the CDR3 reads CASSRDRGATDTQYF. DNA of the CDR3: TGTGCCAGCAGCCGGGACAGGGGGGCGACAGATACGCAGTATTTT.

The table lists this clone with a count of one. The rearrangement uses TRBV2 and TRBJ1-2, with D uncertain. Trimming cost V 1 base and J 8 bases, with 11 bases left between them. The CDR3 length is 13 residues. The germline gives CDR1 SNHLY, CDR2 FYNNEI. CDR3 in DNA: TGTGCCAGCAGTGAAGAAGTAGGGTACGGCTACACCTTC. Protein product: CASSEEVGYGYTF.

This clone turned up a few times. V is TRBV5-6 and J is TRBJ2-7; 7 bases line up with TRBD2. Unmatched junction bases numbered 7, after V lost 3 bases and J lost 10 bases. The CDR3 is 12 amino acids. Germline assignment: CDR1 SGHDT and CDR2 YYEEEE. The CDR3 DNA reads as TGTGCCAGCAGCTCCGCGGGGAGGGACCAGTACTTC. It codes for CASSSAGRDQYF.

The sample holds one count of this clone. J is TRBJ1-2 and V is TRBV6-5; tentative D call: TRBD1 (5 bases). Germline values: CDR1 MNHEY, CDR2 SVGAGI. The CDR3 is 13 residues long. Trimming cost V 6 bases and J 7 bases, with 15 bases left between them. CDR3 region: CASSQGGAGGYTF. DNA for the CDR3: TGTGCCAGCAGCCAGGGTGGGGCAGGTGGCTACACCTTC.

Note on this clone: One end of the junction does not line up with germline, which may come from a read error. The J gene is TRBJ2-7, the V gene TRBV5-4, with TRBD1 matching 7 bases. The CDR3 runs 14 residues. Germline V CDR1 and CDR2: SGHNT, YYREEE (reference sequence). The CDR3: CASSFPRDSIKLDF. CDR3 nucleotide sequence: TGTGCCAGCAGCTTCCCCCGGGACAGTATAAAGTTGGACTTC.

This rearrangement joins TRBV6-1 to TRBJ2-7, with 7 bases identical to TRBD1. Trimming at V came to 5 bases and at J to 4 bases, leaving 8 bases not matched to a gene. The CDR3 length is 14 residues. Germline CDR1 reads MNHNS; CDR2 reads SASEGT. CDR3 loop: CASSLTTGPYEQYV. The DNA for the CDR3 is TGTGCCAGCAGTTTGACGACAGGGCCATACGAGCAGTACGTC.

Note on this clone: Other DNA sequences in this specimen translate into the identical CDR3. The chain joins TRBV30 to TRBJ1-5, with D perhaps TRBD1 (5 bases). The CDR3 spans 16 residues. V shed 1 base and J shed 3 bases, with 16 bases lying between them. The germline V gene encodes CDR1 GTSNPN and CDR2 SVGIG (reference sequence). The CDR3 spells CAWSGLGAGLNQPQHF. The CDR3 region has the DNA TGTGCCTGGAGTGGTCTGGGAGCAGGGCTCAATCAGCCCCAGCATTTT.

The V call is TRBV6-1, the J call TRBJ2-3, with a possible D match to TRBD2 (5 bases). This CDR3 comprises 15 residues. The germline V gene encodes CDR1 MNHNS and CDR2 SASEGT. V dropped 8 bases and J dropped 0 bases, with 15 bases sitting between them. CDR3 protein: CASSLSGPSTDTQYF. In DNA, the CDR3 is TGTGCCAGCTCCCTAAGCGGCCCTAGCACAGATACGCAGTATTTT.

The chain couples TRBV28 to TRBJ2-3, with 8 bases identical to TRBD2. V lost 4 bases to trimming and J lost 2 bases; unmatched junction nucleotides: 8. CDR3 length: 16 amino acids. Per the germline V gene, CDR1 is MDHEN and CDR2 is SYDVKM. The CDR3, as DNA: TGTGCCAGCAGTTCTCGGGGGGGGCGGTACACAGATACGCAGTATTTT. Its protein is CASSSRGGRYTDTQYF. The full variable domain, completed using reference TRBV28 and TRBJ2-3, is DVKVTQSSRYLVKRTGEKVFLECVQDMDHENMFWYRQDPGLGLRLIYFSYDVKMKEKGDIPEGYSVSREKKERFSLILESASTNQTSMYLCASSSRGGRYTDTQYFGPGTRLTVL.

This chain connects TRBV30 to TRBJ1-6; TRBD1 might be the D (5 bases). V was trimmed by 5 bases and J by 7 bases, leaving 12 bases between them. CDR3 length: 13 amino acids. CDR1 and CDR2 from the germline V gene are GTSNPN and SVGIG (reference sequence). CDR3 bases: TGTGCCTGGTGCCCTTGGGGGAATTCACCCCTCCACTTT. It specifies CAWCPWGNSPLHF.

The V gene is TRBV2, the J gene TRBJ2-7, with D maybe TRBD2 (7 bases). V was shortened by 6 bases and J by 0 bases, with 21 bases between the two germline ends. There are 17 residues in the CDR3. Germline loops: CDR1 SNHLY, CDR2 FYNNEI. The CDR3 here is CASRGTGGRLSSYEQYV. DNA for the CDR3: TGTGCCAGCAGGGGCACGGGGGGCAGACTTAGCTCCTACGAGCAGTACGTC.

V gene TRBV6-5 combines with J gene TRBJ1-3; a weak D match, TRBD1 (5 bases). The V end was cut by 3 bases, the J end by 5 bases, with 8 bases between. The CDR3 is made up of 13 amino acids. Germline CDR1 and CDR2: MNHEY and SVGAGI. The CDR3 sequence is CASSYQDRNTIYF. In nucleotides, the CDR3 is TGTGCCAGCAGTTATCAGGACAGAAACACCATATATTTT.

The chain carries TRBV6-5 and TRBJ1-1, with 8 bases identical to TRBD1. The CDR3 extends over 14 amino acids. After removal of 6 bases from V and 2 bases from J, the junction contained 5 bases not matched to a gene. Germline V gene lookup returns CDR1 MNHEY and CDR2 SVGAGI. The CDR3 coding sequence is TGTGCCAGCAGCCGGACAGGGCAAAACACTGAAGCTTTCTTT. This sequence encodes CASSRTGQNTEAFF.

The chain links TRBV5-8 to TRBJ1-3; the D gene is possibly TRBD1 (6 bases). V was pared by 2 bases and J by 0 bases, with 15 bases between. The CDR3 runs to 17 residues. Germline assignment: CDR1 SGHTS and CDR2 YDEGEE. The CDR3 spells CASSFGGTSFSGNTIYF. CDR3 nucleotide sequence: TGTGCCAGCAGCTTTGGCGGGACATCCTTCTCTGGAAACACCATATATTTT.

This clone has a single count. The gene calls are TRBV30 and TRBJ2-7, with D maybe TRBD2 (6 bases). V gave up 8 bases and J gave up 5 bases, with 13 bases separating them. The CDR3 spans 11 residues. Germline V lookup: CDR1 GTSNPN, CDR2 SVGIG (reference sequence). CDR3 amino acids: CASWRDHEQYV. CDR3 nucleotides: TGTGCCAGCTGGAGGGACCACGAGCAGTACGTC.